The sequence of this T cell receptor (beta chain) was determined in a study of tumor-infiltrating lymphocytes in primary liver carcinoma. For each extraction, RNA and DNA were obtained together from about 21-30 mg of unsorted bulk tissue. Cases comprised patients with primary liver carcinoma who received surgical resection. The input was 500 ng total RNA; TCR beta cDNA was made from it with a constant-region primer. Slightly modified ARM-PCR, run as three nested multiplex PCR rounds, produced the TCR beta libraries. Researchers ran the first two PCR rounds for ten to eleven cycles each with TRBV1-TRBV30 forward primers and a C-beta reverse primer. TCRdb recomputed calls from the multiplex PCR reads with MiXCR, one row per CDR3 protein. The profile covers 40,000 to 50,000 distinct CDR3 sequences, with 70% to 85% appearing a single time and approximately 30% taken by the ten largest. The length of the CDR3 is 17 residues. CDR1 SGHAT and CDR2 FQNNGV come from the germline V gene. V was clipped by 5 bases and J by 6 bases; unmatched bases: 11.

The TCR originated in a man aged 35 to 55 with primary liver carcinoma and hepatitis B virus infection. The specimen was liver tumor tissue from sampling region 3. Subset: tumor region T3, left-lateral pole. V and J are TRBV11-2 and TRBJ2-2; 11 positions match TRBD2. CDR3 nucleotides: TGTGCCAGCAGCGGGGGACTAGCGGTCTCCTCGGCCGGGGAGCTGTTTTTT. Its protein product is CASSGGLAVSSAGELFF.